This T cell receptor (beta chain) was profiled in a study of T cell changes during pregnancy in multiple sclerosis. The CDR3 length is 16 residues. Germline CDR1 MNHEY, CDR2 SVGAGI. The ends lost 0 bases at V and 2 bases at J; junction bases unmatched: 4. Using immunoSEQ multiplex PCR, the repertoire was profiled, and TCRdb retains in-frame clones only, with some absent. The profile shows some 80,000 clones, approximately 95% of them singletons. This sample comprised peripheral blood, obtained in the first trimester of pregnancy. The source is a female donor with multiple sclerosis, enrolled in a pregnancy study. The chain joins TRBV6-5 to TRBJ2-7; 10 bases are shared with TRBD1. DNA for the CDR3: TGTGCCAGCAGTTACTCGGGACAGGGGTTCACCTACGAGCAGTACTTC. Its protein is CASSYSGQGFTYEQYF.